The rows below give T cell receptor beta chains drawn from one sample of a study of blood T cell repertoires in COVID-19. This table comes from immunoSEQ multiplex PCR, and its TCRdb copy is limited to in-frame clones, with some not included. The sample carries 350,000 to 550,000 clones, roughly nine tenths recorded once. Sequencing was carried out using PBMCs or T cells enriched from blood (not recorded which). The source of these receptors is a young man who had recovered from COVID-19. CDR3s include the opening cysteine and the closing phenylalanine or tryptophan. The D gene is left open where the match is weak. Clone size, where shown, is once, few, many, or a class for clones that have expanded.

j_gene | d_gene | abundance | v_gene | CDR3aa | CDR3nt
TRBJ1-4 | TRBD1 | NA | TRBV30 | CASDRGQGEKLFF | TGTGCCTCGGACAGGGGGCAGGGTGAAAAACTGTTTTTT
TRBJ2-7 | NA | NA | TRBV7-9 | CASSYQGGGEQYF | TGTGCCAGCAGTTACCAGGGGGGAGGCGAGCAGTACTTC
TRBJ1-2 | NA | NA | TRBV3-1/TRBV3-2 | CASSQGTAVDYGYTF | TGTGCCAGCAGCCAAGGGACAGCGGTCGACTATGGCTACACCTTC
TRBJ1-5 | TRBD1 | many | TRBV19 | CASSTQGAKGSNQPQHF | TGTGCCAGTAGTACACAGGGGGCGAAGGGTAGCAATCAGCCCCAGCATTTT
TRBJ1-5 | TRBD1 | once | TRBV7-9 | CASSPGGGGQPQHF | TGTGCCAGCAGCCCAGGAGGGGGCGGTCAGCCCCAGCATTTT
TRBJ2-2 | NA | few | TRBV4-1 | CASSQEYGLPTGELFF | TGCGCCAGCAGCCAAGAATATGGCTTACCCACCGGGGAGCTGTTTTTT
TRBJ1-1 | NA | few | TRBV11-1 | CASSLALRGNTEAFF | TGTGCCAGCAGCTTAGCGCTAAGGGGGAACACTGAAGCTTTCTTT
TRBJ2-5 | TRBD2 | once | TRBV5-1 | CASSFSGIKETQYF | TGCGCCAGCAGCTTTAGCGGGATCAAAGAGACCCAGTACTTC
TRBJ2-7 | NA | NA | TRBV18 | CASSPRNSRAYEQYF | TGTGCCAGCTCACCAAGGAACTCCCGGGCCTACGAGCAGTACTTC
TRBJ1-1 | NA | few | TRBV2 | CASSPTETSFTEAFF | TGTGCCAGCAGTCCCACAGAGACAAGTTTTACTGAAGCTTTCTTT
TRBJ1-1 | TRBD1 | NA | TRBV4-2 | CASSQDQGKGGAFQTEAFF | TGTGCCAGCAGCCAAGATCAGGGAAAAGGGGGCGCGTTTCAGACTGAAGCTTTCTTT
TRBJ1-5 | TRBD1 | NA | TRBV3-1/TRBV3-2 | CASSQSGTGRNQPQHF | TGTGCCAGCAGCCAATCCGGGACAGGGAGGAATCAGCCCCAGCATTTT
TRBJ1-2 | NA | NA | TRBV25-1 | CASSEGGGYGYTF | TGTGCCAGCAGTGAAGGGGGGGGCTATGGCTACACCTTC
TRBJ2-1 | TRBD2 | NA | TRBV25-1 | CASRLAGANEQFF | TGTGCCAGCCGACTAGCGGGGGCCAATGAGCAGTTCTTC
TRBJ2-2 | TRBD2 | NA | TRBV3-1/TRBV3-2 | CASSQEPASGSRTGELFF | TGTGCCAGCAGCCAAGAACCGGCTAGCGGGAGCCGGACCGGGGAGCTGTTTTTT
TRBJ2-1 | TRBD1 | NA | TRBV19 | CASSIERTGGHNEQFF | TGTGCCAGTAGTATAGAGCGGACAGGGGGGCACAATGAGCAGTTCTTC
TRBJ2-2 | TRBD2 | NA | TRBV27 | CASSLREYTGELFF | TGTGCCAGCAGTTTGCGGGAGTACACCGGGGAGCTGTTTTTT
TRBJ2-7 | TRBD2 | NA | TRBV7-2 | CASRPQLAGADEQYF | TGTGCCAGCAGACCTCAACTAGCGGGAGCGGACGAGCAGTACTTC
TRBJ1-1 | TRBD1 | NA | TRBV2 | CAKQWDRALNTEAFF | TGTGCAAAGCAGTGGGACAGAGCATTGAACACTGAAGCTTTCTTT
TRBJ2-3 | TRBD2 | NA | TRBV10-3 | CAISLAEAGGTDTQYF | TGTGCCATCAGTTTGGCGGAAGCGGGAGGCACAGATACGCAGTATTTT
TRBJ2-1 | NA | NA | TRBV9 | CASSFRDFRDEQFF | TGTGCCAGCAGCTTCCGGGACTTTAGGGATGAGCAGTTCTTC
TRBJ1-5 | TRBD1 | NA | TRBV6-6 | CASHRGSNQPQHF | TGTGCCAGCCACAGGGGGAGCAATCAGCCCCAGCATTTT
TRBJ1-2 | NA | once | TRBV5-6 | CASSPRSVVYGYTF | TGTGCCAGCAGCCCGAGAAGCGTGGTCTATGGCTACACCTTC
TRBJ2-2 | TRBD2 | NA | TRBV7-9 | CASSLRLAGVTTGELFF | TGTGCCAGCAGCTTAAGGCTAGCGGGAGTAACCACCGGGGAGCTGTTTTTT
TRBJ1-1 | NA | NA | TRBV29-1 | CSVEVQATQAFF | TGCAGCGTTGAAGTCCAAGCCACTCAAGCTTTCTTT
TRBJ1-5 | NA | NA | TRBV6-5 | CASSRLMGGMEPQHF | TGTGCCAGCAGTCGGCTGATGGGGGGTATGGAGCCCCAGCATTTT
TRBJ2-7 | NA | NA | TRBV5-6 | CASSLPRGNEQYF | TGTGCCAGCAGCTTGCCTAGGGGCAACGAGCAGTACTTC
TRBJ2-5 | NA | NA | TRBV18 | CASSTGQVPETQYF | TGTGCCAGCTCGACGGGACAAGTCCCAGAGACCCAGTACTTC
TRBJ2-7 | TRBD2 | NA | TRBV5-1 | CASSFLAGETYEQYF | TGCGCCAGCAGCTTCCTAGCGGGAGAGACCTACGAGCAGTACTTC
TRBJ2-3 | NA | NA | TRBV11-2 | CASSPRDSVLARLYF | TGTGCCAGCAGCCCCCGGGACTCCGTCCTGGCCAGGCTGTATTTT
TRBJ2-1 | TRBD2 | NA | TRBV18 | CASSPGLAGDNEQFF | TGTGCCAGCTCACCTGGACTAGCGGGAGACAATGAGCAGTTCTTC
TRBJ2-5 | TRBD2 | NA | TRBV10-3 | CAISVAGGLLETQYF | TGTGCCATCAGTGTAGCGGGAGGGCTTTTGGAGACCCAGTACTTC
TRBJ2-1 | TRBD1 | NA | TRBV5-4 | CASSLVGTGPVEQFF | TGTGCCAGCAGCTTGGTGGGGACAGGGCCGGTTGAGCAGTTCTTC
TRBJ2-1 | TRBD2 | NA | TRBV19 | CASSILTLAGVGGNEQFF | TGTGCCAGTAGTATACTTACTCTAGCGGGAGTTGGCGGGAATGAGCAGTTCTTC
TRBJ2-7 | TRBD2 | NA | TRBV7-8 | CASSLVTSGRYEQYF | TGTGCCAGCAGCTTAGTGACTAGCGGGAGATACGAGCAGTACTTC
TRBJ2-1 | TRBD2 | NA | TRBV7-2 | CASSFRFSGANPYNEQFF | TGTGCCAGCAGCTTCCGCTTTAGCGGGGCCAACCCCTACAATGAGCAGTTCTTC
TRBJ2-7 | NA | NA | TRBV28 | CASSLLGGSYEQYF | TGTGCCAGCAGCCTTCTAGGGGGTTCCTACGAGCAGTACTTC
TRBJ2-7 | TRBD2 | NA | TRBV11-2 | CASSLEHPGLASYEQYF | TGTGCCAGCAGCTTAGAGCACCCGGGACTAGCGTCCTACGAGCAGTACTTC
TRBJ2-5 | NA | NA | TRBV7-9 | CASSLAGGRETQYF | TGTGCCAGCAGCTTAGCCGGAGGTCGGGAGACCCAGTACTTC
TRBJ1-4 | TRBD1 | NA | TRBV12-5 | CASGSDTGGPDEKLFF | TGTGCTAGTGGTTCTGACACAGGGGGCCCGGATGAAAAACTGTTTTTT
TRBJ1-5 | TRBD1 | NA | TRBV9 | CASSVVNRGRGSNQPQHF | TGTGCCAGCAGCGTAGTTAACAGGGGGCGCGGTAGCAATCAGCCCCAGCATTTT
TRBJ1-3 | NA | NA | TRBV19 | CASSTMFSGNTIYF | TGTGCCAGTAGTACTATGTTCTCTGGAAACACCATATATTTT
TRBJ2-5 | NA | once | TRBV19 | CASSIGRRMETQYF | TGTGCCAGTAGTATAGGGAGGAGGATGGAGACCCAGTACTTC
TRBJ2-3 | NA | NA | TRBV15 | CATSLESGGIPSTDTQYF | TGTGCCACCAGCCTTGAAAGCGGCGGGATTCCTAGCACAGATACGCAGTATTTT
TRBJ2-7 | NA | once | TRBV7-2 | CASSLWGPRNEQYF | TGTGCCAGCAGCTTATGGGGCCCGAGGAACGAGCAGTACTTC
TRBJ2-2 | TRBD2 | NA | TRBV6-4 | CASSDRLAAGELFF | TGTGCCAGCAGTGATAGACTAGCGGCCGGGGAGCTGTTTTTT
TRBJ2-7 | NA | few | TRBV28 | CASSLDRSSYEQYF | TGTGCCAGCAGTTTAGACAGAAGCTCCTACGAGCAGTACTTC
TRBJ2-7 | NA | NA | TRBV3-1/TRBV3-2 | CASSQDLRSEQYF | TGTGCCAGCAGCCAAGATTTAAGGAGCGAGCAGTACTTC
TRBJ1-5 | TRBD1 | NA | TRBV24-1 | CATSGTGSGNQPQHF | TGTGCCACCAGTGGGACAGGGTCCGGCAATCAGCCCCAGCATTTT
TRBJ1-4 | NA | NA | TRBV5-1 | CASSPGNGNEKLFF | TGCGCCAGCAGCCCGGGAAATGGAAATGAAAAACTGTTTTTT
TRBJ2-1 | TRBD2 | NA | TRBV4-1 | CASSQRLAGGGEQFF | TGCGCCAGCAGCCAAAGACTAGCGGGAGGGGGGGAGCAGTTCTTC
TRBJ1-2 | TRBD1 | NA | TRBV6-5 | CASRTGVANYGYTF | TGTGCCAGCAGGACAGGGGTGGCTAACTATGGCTACACCTTC
TRBJ2-5 | NA | NA | TRBV3-1/TRBV3-2 | CASSGRQGGETQYF | TGTGCCAGCAGCGGAAGACAGGGAGGAGAGACCCAGTACTTC
TRBJ2-5 | TRBD1 | once | TRBV5-5 | CASSPGQAQETQYF | TGTGCCAGCAGCCCGGGACAGGCCCAAGAGACCCAGTACTTC
TRBJ2-7 | TRBD2 | once | TRBV5-6 | CASSLGSGRLPYEQYF | TGTGCCAGCAGCTTGGGGAGCGGGAGACTACCCTACGAGCAGTACTTC
TRBJ2-7 | NA | NA | TRBV4-1 | CASSQQTIKDSYEQYF | TGCGCCAGCAGCCAGCAGACTATAAAAGACTCCTACGAGCAGTACTTC
TRBJ2-3 | NA | NA | TRBV7-8 | CASSSGVTSTDTQYF | TGTGCCAGCAGCTCAGGGGTCACTAGCACAGATACGCAGTATTTT
TRBJ1-1 | TRBD1 | NA | TRBV9 | CASSPTGGWSPNTEAFF | TGTGCCAGCAGCCCTACAGGGGGCTGGTCCCCCAACACTGAAGCTTTCTTT
TRBJ2-7 | TRBD2 | NA | TRBV4-1 | CASSQELAGSYEQYF | TGCGCCAGCAGCCAAGAGCTAGCGGGGTCCTACGAGCAGTACTTC
TRBJ1-2 | TRBD1 | NA | TRBV6-2/TRBV6-3 | CASSYTGGHYGYTF | TGTGCCAGCAGTTATACAGGGGGCCACTATGGCTACACCTTC